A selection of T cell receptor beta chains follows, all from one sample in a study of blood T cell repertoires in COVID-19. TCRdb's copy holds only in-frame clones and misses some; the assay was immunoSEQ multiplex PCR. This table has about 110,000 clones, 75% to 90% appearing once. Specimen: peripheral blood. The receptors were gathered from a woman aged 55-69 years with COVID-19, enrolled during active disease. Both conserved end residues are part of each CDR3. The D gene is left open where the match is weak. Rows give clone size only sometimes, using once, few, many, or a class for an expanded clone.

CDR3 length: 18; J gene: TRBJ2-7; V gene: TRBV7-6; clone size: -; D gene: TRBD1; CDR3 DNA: TGTGCCAGCAGCTTAGACCCTCGGACAGGGGGCGGTGGCGACGAGCAGTACTTC; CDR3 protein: CASSLDPRTGGGGDEQYF
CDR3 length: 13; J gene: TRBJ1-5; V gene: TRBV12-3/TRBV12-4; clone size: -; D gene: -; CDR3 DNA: TGTGCCAGCAGGACAGCCCACAATCAGCCCCAGCATTTT; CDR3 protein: CASRTAHNQPQHF
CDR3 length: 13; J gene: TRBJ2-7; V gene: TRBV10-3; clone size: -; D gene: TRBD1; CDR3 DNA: TGTGCCATCAGTACAGGGGGATCCTACGAGCAGTACTTC; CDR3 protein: CAISTGGSYEQYF
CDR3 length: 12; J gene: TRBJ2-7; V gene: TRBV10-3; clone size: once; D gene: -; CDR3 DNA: TGTGCCATCAGTGACTCGGGTTACGAGCAGTACTTC; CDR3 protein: CAISDSGYEQYF
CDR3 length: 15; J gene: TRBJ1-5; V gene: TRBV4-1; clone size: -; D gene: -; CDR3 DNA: TGCGCCAGCAGCCTGCTATACCTTAGCAATCAGCCCCAGCATTTT; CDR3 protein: CASSLLYLSNQPQHF
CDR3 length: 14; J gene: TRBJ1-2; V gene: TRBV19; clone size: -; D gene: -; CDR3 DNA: TGTGCCAGTACCCCGACACTCATCTCCTATGGCTACACCTTC; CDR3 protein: CASTPTLISYGYTF
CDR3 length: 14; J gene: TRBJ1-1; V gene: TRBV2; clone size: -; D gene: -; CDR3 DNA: TGTGCCAGCAGTTATCTTCGTATGAACACTGAAGCTTTCTTT; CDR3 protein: CASSYLRMNTEAFF
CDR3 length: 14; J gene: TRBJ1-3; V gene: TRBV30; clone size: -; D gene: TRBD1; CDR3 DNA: TGTGCCTGGGACAGGGGGAAAGGAGGAAACACCATATATTTT; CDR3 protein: CAWDRGKGGNTIYF
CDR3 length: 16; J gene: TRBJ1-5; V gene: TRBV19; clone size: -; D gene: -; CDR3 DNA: TGTGCCAGTAGTATCAGGGCAGGGGCGATCAATCAGCCCCAGCATTTT; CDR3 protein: CASSIRAGAINQPQHF
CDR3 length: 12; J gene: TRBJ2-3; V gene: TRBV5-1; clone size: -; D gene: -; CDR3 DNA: TGCGCCAGCAGCTCGTCAACTGGTACGCAGTATTTT; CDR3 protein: CASSSSTGTQYF
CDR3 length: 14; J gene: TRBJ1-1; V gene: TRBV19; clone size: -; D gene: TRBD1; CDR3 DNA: TGTGCCAGTAGTATCATGACAGGGGGGACTGAAGCTTTCTTT; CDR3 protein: CASSIMTGGTEAFF
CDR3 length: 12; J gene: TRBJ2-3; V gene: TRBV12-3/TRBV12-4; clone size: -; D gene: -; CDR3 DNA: TGTGCCAGCAGTTTTTATCCAGATACGCAGTATTTT; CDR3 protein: CASSFYPDTQYF
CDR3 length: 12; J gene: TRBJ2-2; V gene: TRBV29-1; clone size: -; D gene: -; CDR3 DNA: TGCAGCGGACTTGCCGGGACCGGGGAGCTGTTTTTT; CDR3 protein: CSGLAGTGELFF